The 25 T cell receptor beta chains in this list originate from one sample, sequenced in a study of T cells in Graves' hyperthyroidism and ophthalmopathy. RNA transcripts were the template for amplifying TCR beta CDR3 regions. First-round RT-PCR targeting the TCR CDR3 was performed with the HTBI primer set. TCRdb processed the multiplex PCR reads anew with MiXCR; each CDR3 protein has one entry. The sample shows 300,000 to 450,000 distinct CDR3 sequences, less than 20% of them seen only once. Sequenced input: blood. The source is a woman between 40 and 55 years old with Graves' ophthalmopathy.

This clonotype was detected many times. V usage is TRBV11-2 and J usage is TRBJ1-1; 10 nucleotides align to TRBD1. V was clipped by 5 bases and J by 0 bases; unmatched bases: 9. From germline, CDR1 is SGHAT and CDR2 FQNNGV. CDR3 size: 17 residues. The CDR3 bases are TGTGCCAGCAGCCAAACCGGGACAGGGGCTTTGAACACTGAAGCTTTCTTT. Amino acids: CASSQTGTGALNTEAFF.

This clonotype occurred many times. At one of its ends the junction is not consistent with the germline gene, which may arise from a read error. The rearrangement joins TRBV12-3 or TRBV12-4 to TRBJ2-7; D gene ambiguous. CDR3 size: 13 residues. The CDR3: CASNPDGSYEQHF. CDR3 sequence (DNA): TGTGCCAGCAATCCGGACGGTTCCTACGAGCAGCACTTC.

This clonotype was seen at least ten times. This chain uses TRBV12-3 or TRBV12-4 with TRBJ2-2, with 10 positions matching TRBD1. Trimming removed 6 bases from V and 7 bases from J; junction bases left unmatched: 11. This CDR3 spans 16 amino acids. CDR3 protein: CASSRQGARVGGELFF. The DNA of the CDR3 is TGTGCCAGCAGCAGACAGGGGGCCCGCGTTGGCGGGGAGCTGTTTTTT.

This clonotype was seen many times. This sequence joins TRBV10-3 and TRBJ1-1; 8 bases are shared with TRBD1. CDR1 is ENHRY and CDR2 is SYGVKD in the germline V gene. J gave up 1 base and V 2 bases, and 0 bases lay outside the gene matches. There are 14 residues in the CDR3. The CDR3 nucleotides read TGTGCCATCAGTGAGGACAGGGGGAACACTGAAGCTTTCTTT. Protein sequence: CAISEDRGNTEAFF.

This clonotype was recorded at least ten times. The V gene is TRBV5-4, the J gene TRBJ2-5, with D hard to call. This CDR3 contains 14 residues. V lost 1 base, J lost 2 bases, and 9 bases lay in between. Germline-derived CDR1 and CDR2 are SGHNT and YYREEE (reference sequence). The CDR3 is CASSLRSEQETQYF. The CDR3 nucleotides are TGTGCCAGCAGCTTGCGGAGCGAACAAGAGACCCAGTACTTC. The whole variable domain, remainder taken from reference TRBV5-4 and TRBJ2-5, is ETGVTQSPTHLIKTRGQQVTLRCSSQSGHNTVSWYQQALGQGPQFIFQYYREEENGRGNFPPRFSGLQFPNYSSELNVNALELDDSALYLCASSLRSEQETQYFGPGTRLLVL.

DNA of the CDR3: TGTGCCACCAGTGATTCTCGGGATTACGAGCAGTACTTC. Amino acids: CATSDSRDYEQYF. The chain recombines TRBV24-1 with TRBJ2-7; possibly TRBD2 for D (5 bases). The CDR3 runs 13 residues. Germline V gene lookup returns CDR1 KGHDR and CDR2 SFDVKD. Trimming cost V 2 bases and J 4 bases, with 8 bases left between them.

This clonotype appeared a few times. The V gene is TRBV5-4, the J gene TRBJ2-3, with 7 positions matching TRBD1. The trim removed 2 bases at V and 4 bases at J, leaving 1 base unmatched. CDR1 SGHNT and CDR2 YYREEE come from the germline V gene (reference sequence). CDR3 length: 13 residues. The chain's CDR3 is CASSFQGADTQYF. The CDR3 DNA follows: TGTGCCAGCAGCTTTCAGGGGGCAGATACGCAGTATTTT.

This clonotype was seen ten or more times. This sequence joins TRBV6-2 or TRBV6-3 and TRBJ2-7; D not resolved. The CDR3 contains 10 residues. From germline, CDR1 is MNHEY and CDR2 SVGEGT. Trimming cost V 6 bases and J 6 bases, with 6 bases left between them. This CDR3 is CASRNVEQYF. DNA of the CDR3: TGTGCCAGCAGGAACGTCGAGCAGTACTTC.

The sample holds a few counts of this clonotype. The chain has TRBV4-2 and TRBJ1-1; a weak D match, TRBD1 (5 bases). CDR1 is LGHNA, CDR2 YNFKEQ, per germline. The CDR3 is 15 residues long. The V end was cut by 4 bases, the J end by 3 bases, with 15 bases between. CDR3 loop: CASSRTMTADTEAFF. The CDR3 nucleotides read TGTGCCAGCAGCCGCACAATGACAGCCGACACTGAAGCTTTCTTT.

This clonotype showed up many times. This chain links TRBV28 with TRBJ2-2, with D maybe TRBD2 (5 bases). V was trimmed by 7 bases and J by 3 bases, leaving 21 bases between them. CDR1 is MDHEN, CDR2 SYDVKM, per germline. The CDR3 is made up of 17 amino acids. The CDR3 spells CASNLRRWTRDTGELFF. CDR3 in DNA: TGTGCCAGCAACCTACGTAGATGGACGAGGGACACCGGGGAGCTGTTTTTT.

This clonotype was seen a handful of times. The chain combines TRBV2 with TRBJ2-4; 9 bases fit TRBD2. Per the germline V gene, CDR1 is SNHLY and CDR2 is FYNNEI. The ends lost 2 bases at V and 1 base at J; junction bases unmatched: 6. This CDR3 spans 17 amino acids. The DNA for the CDR3 is TGTGCCAGCAGTGAATGGCATAGCGGGAGTGCCAAAAACATTCAGTACTTC. Amino acid sequence: CASSEWHSGSAKNIQYF.

The table lists this clonotype with many counts. A single base separates this from a much larger clone, so it may be a read error. This chain joins TRBV6-2 or TRBV6-3 and TRBJ2-7; D is possibly TRBD2 (6 bases). The CDR3 runs to 15 residues. Germline CDR1 MNHEY, CDR2 SVGEGT. CDR3 loop: CAGSYSLGGSYEQYF. The DNA of the CDR3 is TGTGCCGGCAGTTACTCGTTGGGGGGTTCCTACGAGCAGTACTTC.

This clonotype showed up many times. The V call is TRBV6-1, the J call TRBJ2-5; possibly TRBD1 or TRBD2 for D (5 bases each). Trimming cost V 4 bases and J 1 base, with 13 bases left between them. The CDR3 contains 15 residues. Germline-derived CDR1 and CDR2 are MNHNS and SASEGT. This CDR3 is CASSAGTPFQETQYF. Here the CDR3 DNA reads TGTGCCAGCAGTGCCGGGACCCCCTTCCAAGAGACCCAGTACTTC.

V gene TRBV20-1 combines with J gene TRBJ1-6; no firm D call. CDR1 and CDR2 from the germline V gene are DFQATT and SNEGSKA (reference sequence). V was pared by 1 base and J by 1 base, with 11 bases between. The CDR3 consists of 16 residues. CDR3 protein: CSARVASRSYNSPLHF. In DNA form, the CDR3 reads TGCAGTGCTAGAGTTGCCTCACGGTCCTATAATTCACCCCTCCACTTT.

The chain links TRBV6-1 to TRBJ2-7, with a possible D match to TRBD2 (7 bases). The CDR3 loop spans 15 amino acids. The ends were cut back, 7 bases at V and 2 bases at J, with 18 bases in the middle. Germline V gene sequence: CDR1 MNHNS, CDR2 SASEGT. CDR3 loop: CASTGGGARTYEQYF. In nucleotides, the CDR3 is TGTGCCAGCACAGGAGGGGGGGCGCGGACCTACGAGCAGTACTTC.

This clonotype was counted ten times or more. V gene TRBV19 combines with J gene TRBJ1-5, with TRBD1 identical over 8 bases. Trimming took 9 bases from V and 4 from J; bases not matched to a gene: 2. Germline CDR1 and CDR2: LNHDA and SQIVND (reference sequence). The CDR3 extends over 12 amino acids. The CDR3, as DNA: TGTGCCAGCCGGGACAGGAATCAGCCCCAGCATTTT. Protein product: CASRDRNQPQHF.

The rearrangement joins TRBV5-1 to TRBJ2-2; no firm D call. The CDR3 is 14 residues long. The germline CDR1 and CDR2 sequences are SGHRS and YFSETQ. V was clipped by 4 bases and J by 0 bases, with 7 bases between them. DNA of the CDR3: TGCGCCAGCAGCCCGAGAGCGAACACCGGGGAGCTGTTTTTT. Encoded protein: CASSPRANTGELFF.

This clonotype was recorded many times. This chain's CDR3 is CSARPLAGAKFYEQYF. Written as DNA, the CDR3 is TGCAGTGCTCGACCCCTAGCGGGCGCCAAGTTCTACGAGCAGTACTTC. The gene calls are TRBV20-1 and TRBJ2-7; TRBD2 aligns across 8 bases. The V and J ends lost 5 bases and 3 bases, in that order; junction bases with no gene match: 15. CDR1 DFQATT and CDR2 SNEGSKA come from the germline V gene (reference sequence). The CDR3 is made up of 16 amino acids.

This clonotype was found many times. The chain employs TRBV18 and TRBJ1-1; a possible D gene is TRBD1 (6 bases). V was pared by 0 bases and J by 3 bases, with 14 bases between. There are 16 residues in the CDR3. Germline V gene sequence: CDR1 KGHSH, CDR2 LQKENI. CDR3 DNA sequence: TGTGCCAGCTCACCACCCGTCCGGGGGCGCGACACTGAAGCTTTCTTT. Protein product: CASSPPVRGRDTEAFF.

This clonotype appeared many times. The chain links TRBV7-2 to TRBJ2-7; 9 bases match TRBD1. The J segment lost 6 bases and the V segment lost 4 bases, leaving 7 bases of the junction unmatched. This CDR3 has 14 amino acids. In germline, CDR1 is SGHTA, CDR2 FQGNSA. The CDR3 region is CASSSAGQGFEQYF. In nucleotides, the CDR3 is TGTGCCAGCAGCTCAGCGGGACAGGGATTCGAGCAGTACTTC.

At least ten counts were recorded for this clonotype. The genes are TRBV12-3 or TRBV12-4 and TRBJ2-7; the match to TRBD1 covers 11 bases. The junction had 4 bases not matched to a gene; V was cut back by 5 bases and J by 1 base. This CDR3 is built from 15 residues. In DNA, the CDR3 is TGTGCCAGCAGTGCCTGGGACAGGGGGTCCTACGAGCAGTACTTC. Translating it yields CASSAWDRGSYEQYF.

At least ten counts were recorded for this clonotype. CDR3 sequence: CSARDVGRSSYEQYF. The CDR3 DNA sequence: TGCAGTGCTAGAGATGTAGGCCGGAGCTCCTACGAGCAGTACTTC. The J gene is TRBJ2-7, the V gene TRBV20-1; D unclear. Trimming left V 0 bases short and J 0 bases short, with 12 bases between. The CDR3 runs to 15 residues. The V gene's germline CDR1 is DFQATT and CDR2 SNEGSKA (reference sequence).

This clonotype has at least ten counts. This chain joins TRBV6-5 and TRBJ1-5; 11 bases match TRBD1. CDR1 is MNHEY and CDR2 is SVGAGI in the germline V gene. The CDR3 contains 15 residues. V gave up 5 bases and J gave up 7 bases; unmatched junction bases: 7. CDR3 sequence (DNA): TGTGCCAGCAGTCTACCGGGACAGGGGGACCAGCCCCAGCATTTT. As protein: CASSLPGQGDQPQHF.

This clonotype was counted at least ten times. The chain uses TRBV5-1 and TRBJ1-1; TRBD1 is a possible D gene (6 bases). CDR3 size: 14 residues. With 1 base removed from V and 3 bases from J, the gap between germline ends came to 10 bases. Germline V gives CDR1 SGHRS, CDR2 YFSETQ. This CDR3 reads CASSLYRVHTEAFF. The CDR3 region has the DNA TGCGCCAGCAGCTTGTACAGGGTTCACACTGAAGCTTTCTTT.

This clonotype was detected ten times or more. This chain connects TRBV20-1 to TRBJ2-5, with 9 bases identical to TRBD1. CDR3 length equals 12 residues. Per the germline V gene, CDR1 is DFQATT and CDR2 is SNEGSKA (reference sequence). The junction had 5 bases not matched to a gene; V was cut back by 7 bases and J by 5 bases. As DNA, the CDR3 is TGCAGTGGAACAGGGGGCGCTGAGACCCAGTACTTC. Translation: CSGTGGAETQYF.